These T cell receptor beta chains were read from a single sample in a study of T cells in localized non-small cell lung cancer. Produced via immunoSEQ multiplex PCR; TCRdb's table is partial and in-frame only. The sample records over 2,500 clones, over 25% being singletons. The specimen comprised lung tumor tissue, sampled before any cancer treatment. The origin of the receptors is a woman aged 40-70 years with stage I lung adenocarcinoma. Each CDR3 is given with its conserved first and last residue. The order of the fields is J gene, V gene, D gene, clone size, CDR3 protein, CDR3 DNA. D genes are given only for firm matches. Size is omitted from some rows. Given values are once, few, many or a class for expanded clones.

j_gene: TRBJ2-1
v_gene: TRBV30
d_gene: .
abundance: .
CDR3aa: CAWSVEQGYLNEQFF
CDR3nt: TGTGCCTGGAGTGTTGAACAGGGTTATCTCAATGAGCAGTTCTTC

j_gene: TRBJ1-4
v_gene: TRBV9
d_gene: .
abundance: medium-sized
CDR3aa: CASSYTGGAATNEKLFF
CDR3nt: TGTGCCAGCAGCTATACCGGGGGGGCTGCAACTAATGAAAAACTGTTTTTT

j_gene: TRBJ2-1
v_gene: TRBV9
d_gene: TRBD1
abundance: few
CDR3aa: CASKGQGSYNEQFF
CDR3nt: TGTGCCAGCAAGGGACAGGGTTCCTACAATGAGCAGTTCTTC

j_gene: TRBJ1-5
v_gene: TRBV1
d_gene: .
abundance: medium-sized
CDR3aa: CASSQDRTQGDQPQHF
CDR3nt: TGCGCCAGCAGCCAAGACCGGACACAGGGGGATCAGCCCCAGCATTTT

j_gene: TRBJ2-3
v_gene: TRBV19
d_gene: .
abundance: .
CDR3aa: CASSIGSIPSTDTQYF
CDR3nt: TGTGCCAGTAGTATTGGGAGCATCCCGAGCACAGATACGCAGTATTTT

j_gene: TRBJ1-5
v_gene: TRBV11-3
d_gene: .
abundance: few
CDR3aa: CASSTLQGGDQPQHF
CDR3nt: TGTGCCAGCAGCACGTTACAGGGAGGGGATCAGCCCCAGCATTTT

j_gene: TRBJ2-5
v_gene: TRBV5-1
d_gene: TRBD2
abundance: .
CDR3aa: CASSLGGLAGGQETQYF
CDR3nt: TGCGCCAGCAGCTTGGGGGGACTAGCGGGAGGGCAGGAGACCCAGTACTTC

j_gene: TRBJ2-2
v_gene: TRBV6-8
d_gene: .
abundance: few
CDR3aa: CASSLLMGTGELFF
CDR3nt: TGTGCCAGCAGTTTACTTATGGGGACCGGGGAGCTGTTTTTT

j_gene: TRBJ2-1
v_gene: TRBV15
d_gene: TRBD1
abundance: few
CDR3aa: CASSGGQGSWDEQFF
CDR3nt: TGTGCCAGCAGTGGTGGACAGGGGTCCTGGGATGAGCAGTTCTTC

j_gene: TRBJ2-7
v_gene: TRBV28
d_gene: TRBD2
abundance: large
CDR3aa: CASRKLAGAGYEQYF
CDR3nt: TGTGCCAGCAGGAAACTAGCGGGAGCCGGCTACGAGCAGTACTTC

j_gene: TRBJ1-1
v_gene: TRBV29-1
d_gene: .
abundance: few
CDR3aa: CSVVPADTEAFF
CDR3nt: TGCAGCGTTGTACCCGCGGACACTGAAGCTTTCTTT

j_gene: TRBJ2-7
v_gene: TRBV11-3
d_gene: .
abundance: .
CDR3aa: CASSPTRGNSYEQYF
CDR3nt: TGTGCCAGCAGCCCTACCCGTGGCAACTCCTACGAGCAGTACTTC

j_gene: TRBJ2-3
v_gene: TRBV30
d_gene: TRBD2
abundance: .
CDR3aa: CAWSRREGPWGTDTQYF
CDR3nt: TGTGCCTGGAGTCGGAGGGAGGGCCCTTGGGGCACAGATACGCAGTATTTT

j_gene: TRBJ2-3
v_gene: TRBV18
d_gene: .
abundance: .
CDR3aa: CASSLEGGPILDTQYF
CDR3nt: TGTGCCAGCTCACTCGAGGGGGGGCCCATACTAGATACGCAGTATTTT

j_gene: TRBJ1-4
v_gene: TRBV6-1
d_gene: .
abundance: few
CDR3aa: CASSEGELDSHNEKLFF
CDR3nt: TGTGCCAGCAGTGAAGGGGAACTGGACAGCCATAATGAAAAACTGTTTTTT

j_gene: TRBJ1-4
v_gene: TRBV5-1
d_gene: TRBD1
abundance: .
CDR3aa: CASSSRDRAGDEKLFF
CDR3nt: TGCGCCAGCAGCTCGAGGGACAGGGCCGGGGACGAAAAACTGTTTTTT

j_gene: TRBJ2-1
v_gene: TRBV5-1
d_gene: .
abundance: few
CDR3aa: CASSLAPGLDNEQFF
CDR3nt: TGCGCCAGCAGCTTGGCACCGGGGCTCGACAATGAGCAGTTCTTC

j_gene: TRBJ2-7
v_gene: TRBV19
d_gene: TRBD2
abundance: .
CDR3aa: CASSRGLADVQYF
CDR3nt: TGTGCCAGTAGTAGGGGACTAGCGGACGTACAGTACTTC

j_gene: TRBJ2-5
v_gene: TRBV9
d_gene: TRBD2
abundance: .
CDR3aa: CASSVLAGGGQETQYF
CDR3nt: TGTGCCAGCAGCGTACTAGCGGGAGGAGGTCAAGAGACCCAGTACTTC

j_gene: TRBJ1-2
v_gene: TRBV7-2
d_gene: .
abundance: medium-sized
CDR3aa: CASEGPPNYGYTF
CDR3nt: TGTGCCAGCGAAGGGCCCCCTAACTATGGCTACACCTTC

j_gene: TRBJ1-4
v_gene: TRBV28
d_gene: .
abundance: .
CDR3aa: CASSLITGKAKLFF
CDR3nt: TGTGCCAGCAGTTTGATCACAGGGAAGGCAAAACTGTTTTTT

j_gene: TRBJ2-7
v_gene: TRBV6-8
d_gene: .
abundance: .
CDR3aa: CASSRERGPSSYEQYF
CDR3nt: TGTGCCAGCTCGCGAGAAAGGGGCCCCAGCTCCTACGAGCAGTACTTC

j_gene: TRBJ2-7
v_gene: TRBV12-2
d_gene: .
abundance: medium-sized
CDR3aa: CASRLGSCGRSDYEQYF
CDR3nt: TGTGCAAGTCGCCTTGGAAGTTGTGGGAGAAGCGACTACGAGCAGTACTTC

j_gene: TRBJ2-7
v_gene: TRBV28
d_gene: TRBD1
abundance: .
CDR3aa: CASTGTGGYEQYF
CDR3nt: TGTGCCAGCACTGGGACAGGGGGCTACGAGCAGTACTTC

j_gene: TRBJ1-1
v_gene: TRBV6-8
d_gene: TRBD1
abundance: .
CDR3aa: CASSIQGGATEAFF
CDR3nt: TGTGCCAGCAGTATACAGGGGGGAGCCACTGAAGCTTTCTTT

j_gene: TRBJ1-5
v_gene: TRBV15
d_gene: .
abundance: few
CDR3aa: CATSRRDPGPDQPQHF
CDR3nt: TGTGCCACCAGCAGAAGGGACCCCGGTCCGGATCAGCCCCAGCATTTT

j_gene: TRBJ2-7
v_gene: TRBV19
d_gene: .
abundance: .
CDR3aa: CASSWAYEQYF
CDR3nt: TGTGCCAGTAGTTGGGCGTACGAGCAGTACTTC

j_gene: TRBJ2-3
v_gene: TRBV5-1
d_gene: TRBD2
abundance: .
CDR3aa: CASLTGTSGGTDTQYF
CDR3nt: TGCGCCAGTCTAACCGGGACTAGCGGAGGCACAGATACGCAGTATTTT

j_gene: TRBJ1-2
v_gene: TRBV6-7
d_gene: .
abundance: .
CDR3aa: CASTQGSGYTF
CDR3nt: TGTGCCAGCACCCAGGGAAGCGGCTACACCTTC

j_gene: TRBJ2-3
v_gene: TRBV28
d_gene: .
abundance: large
CDR3aa: CASSPGVAPDTQYF
CDR3nt: TGTGCCAGCAGTCCCGGAGTAGCGCCAGATACGCAGTATTTT

j_gene: TRBJ2-5
v_gene: TRBV30
d_gene: TRBD2
abundance: .
CDR3aa: CAWSILAGSQETQYF
CDR3nt: TGTGCCTGGAGTATCCTAGCGGGCAGCCAAGAGACCCAGTACTTC

j_gene: TRBJ2-3
v_gene: TRBV28
d_gene: TRBD2
abundance: .
CDR3aa: CASSSGTSGRDTTDTQYF
CDR3nt: TGTGCCAGCAGTTCAGGGACTAGCGGGAGGGATACCACAGATACGCAGTATTTT

j_gene: TRBJ1-1
v_gene: TRBV28
d_gene: .
abundance: .
CDR3aa: CAVNRGLDTEAFF
CDR3nt: TGTGCCGTGAATCGGGGGTTGGACACTGAAGCTTTCTTT

j_gene: TRBJ2-7
v_gene: TRBV12-2
d_gene: .
abundance: few
CDR3aa: CATPFCMGPEPRGTYEQYF
CDR3nt: TGTGCCACCCCCTTCTGCATGGGACCTGAACCCCGAGGAACCTACGAGCAGTACTTC

j_gene: TRBJ1-2
v_gene: TRBV30
d_gene: .
abundance: .
CDR3aa: CAWSVPPDSPDGYTF
CDR3nt: TGTGCCTGGAGTGTCCCGCCGGACAGTCCTGATGGCTACACCTTC

j_gene: TRBJ2-4
v_gene: TRBV28
d_gene: .
abundance: few
CDR3aa: CASQDLAKNIQYF
CDR3nt: TGTGCCAGTCAGGACCTAGCCAAAAACATTCAGTACTTC

j_gene: TRBJ2-7
v_gene: TRBV29-1
d_gene: TRBD2
abundance: .
CDR3aa: CSVEGEAGGRKYF
CDR3nt: TGCAGCGTTGAAGGAGAAGCGGGAGGGCGGAAGTACTTC

j_gene: TRBJ1-2
v_gene: TRBV19
d_gene: .
abundance: .
CDR3aa: CASSIGSGHNYGYTF
CDR3nt: TGTGCCAGTAGTATAGGATCAGGGCATAACTATGGCTACACCTTC

j_gene: TRBJ2-7
v_gene: TRBV18
d_gene: .
abundance: .
CDR3aa: CASSSSSYEQYF
CDR3nt: TGTGCCAGCTCATCCAGCTCCTACGAGCAGTACTTC

j_gene: TRBJ2-2
v_gene: TRBV11-3
d_gene: TRBD1
abundance: medium-sized
CDR3aa: CASSLLGQTNTGELFF
CDR3nt: TGTGCCAGCAGCTTGCTGGGACAGACGAACACCGGGGAGCTGTTTTTT

j_gene: TRBJ2-3
v_gene: TRBV5-1
d_gene: .
abundance: .
CDR3aa: CASSLTSWTDTQYF
CDR3nt: TGCGCCAGCAGCCTCACCTCTTGGACAGATACGCAGTATTTT

j_gene: TRBJ2-7
v_gene: TRBV18
d_gene: TRBD2
abundance: .
CDR3aa: CASSPASGSSYEQYF
CDR3nt: TGTGCCAGCTCACCAGCCAGCGGGAGCTCCTACGAGCAGTACTTC

j_gene: TRBJ2-3
v_gene: TRBV15
d_gene: .
abundance: few
CDR3aa: CATSRDGSGATDTQYF
CDR3nt: TGTGCCACCAGCAGAGATGGCTCAGGGGCAACAGATACGCAGTATTTT

j_gene: TRBJ2-7
v_gene: TRBV6-7
d_gene: TRBD1
abundance: few
CDR3aa: CASIGQGAWYEQYF
CDR3nt: TGTGCCAGCATTGGACAGGGGGCTTGGTACGAGCAGTACTTC

j_gene: TRBJ1-1
v_gene: TRBV6-1
d_gene: .
abundance: .
CDR3aa: CASSEAHKNTEAFF
CDR3nt: TGTGCCAGCAGTGAAGCCCACAAGAACACTGAAGCTTTCTTT

j_gene: TRBJ2-7
v_gene: TRBV6-8
d_gene: TRBD2
abundance: few
CDR3aa: CASRPGLAGVYEQYF
CDR3nt: TGTGCCAGCAGGCCCGGACTAGCGGGAGTTTACGAGCAGTACTTC

j_gene: TRBJ2-2
v_gene: TRBV19
d_gene: TRBD1
abundance: few
CDR3aa: CASSRQGIGELFF
CDR3nt: TGTGCCAGTAGTAGACAGGGTATCGGGGAGCTGTTTTTT

j_gene: TRBJ1-1
v_gene: TRBV18
d_gene: .
abundance: .
CDR3aa: CASSPYGGSEGEAFF
CDR3nt: TGTGCCAGCTCACCATATGGAGGGTCGGAGGGTGAAGCTTTCTTT

j_gene: TRBJ2-3
v_gene: TRBV11-3
d_gene: .
abundance: .
CDR3aa: CASSFRASTDTQYF
CDR3nt: TGTGCCAGCAGCTTCAGGGCTAGCACAGATACGCAGTATTTT

j_gene: TRBJ2-2
v_gene: TRBV19
d_gene: .
abundance: .
CDR3aa: CASIENGNTGELFF
CDR3nt: TGTGCCAGTATCGAGAATGGTAACACCGGGGAGCTGTTTTTT

j_gene: TRBJ1-4
v_gene: TRBV30
d_gene: .
abundance: .
CDR3aa: CAMRRGPNEKLFF
CDR3nt: TGTGCGATGAGGAGGGGCCCGAATGAAAAACTGTTTTTT

j_gene: TRBJ2-3
v_gene: TRBV6-8
d_gene: TRBD2
abundance: medium-sized
CDR3aa: CASSLGLAGGPGSTDTQYF
CDR3nt: TGTGCCAGCAGTCTGGGACTAGCGGGAGGGCCAGGGTCCACAGATACGCAGTATTTT

j_gene: TRBJ2-2
v_gene: TRBV19
d_gene: .
abundance: .
CDR3aa: CASSIVNTNTGELFF
CDR3nt: TGTGCCAGTAGTATAGTCAACACGAACACCGGGGAGCTGTTTTTT

j_gene: TRBJ2-3
v_gene: TRBV19
d_gene: TRBD1
abundance: once
CDR3aa: CASSHIRDRAPIF
CDR3nt: TGTGCCAGTAGTCATATTCGGGACAGGGCACCCATTTTT